This T cell receptor beta chain was documented in a study of blood T cell repertoires in COVID-19. Overall study context: Nucleic acid was either cDNA or gDNA, and it came from T cells, B-cell-depleted T cells, or PBMCs.

Those enrolled in Seattle joined during active infection and were followed longitudinally afterward. CDR3 length equals 15 residues. Deletions cut 1 base from V and 0 bases from J, with 7 bases between. Germline V gene sequence: CDR1 SGHAT, CDR2 FQNNGV. This table comes from immunoSEQ multiplex PCR, and its TCRdb copy is limited to in-frame clones, with some not included. The top ten hold roughly 2% of the sample, which has 150,000 to 200,000 clones, 80% to 95% seen once. This receptor was identified in a woman aged 55-70 years with COVID-19, enrolled during active disease. The chain couples TRBV11-2 to TRBJ1-3; D remains unclear. Specimen: peripheral blood. The CDR3 bases are TGTGCCAGCAGCTTAGGAGGTGCCTCTGGAAACACCATATATTTT. Encoded protein: CASSLGGASGNTIYF.